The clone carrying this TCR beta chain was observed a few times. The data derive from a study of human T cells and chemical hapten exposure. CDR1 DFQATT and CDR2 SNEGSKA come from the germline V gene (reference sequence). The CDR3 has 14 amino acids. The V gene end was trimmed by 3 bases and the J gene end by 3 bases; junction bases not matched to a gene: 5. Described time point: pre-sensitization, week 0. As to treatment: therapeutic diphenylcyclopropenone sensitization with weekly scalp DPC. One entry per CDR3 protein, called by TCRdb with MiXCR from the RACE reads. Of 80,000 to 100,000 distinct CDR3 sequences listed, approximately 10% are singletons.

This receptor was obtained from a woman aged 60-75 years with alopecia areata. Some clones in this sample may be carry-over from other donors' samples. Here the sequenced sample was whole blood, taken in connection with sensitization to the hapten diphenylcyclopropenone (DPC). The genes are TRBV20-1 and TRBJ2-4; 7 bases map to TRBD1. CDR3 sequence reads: CSASPGGFKNIQYF. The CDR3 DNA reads TGCAGTGCTAGCCCAGGGGGATTCAAAAACATTCAGTACTTC.